A single sample gave rise to the 26 T cell receptor beta chains below, sequenced in a study of CD8 T cells in ankylosing spondylitis. TCRdb fed the 5' RACE reads into MiXCR, producing one record per CDR3 protein. The top ten hold about 19% of the sample, which has more than 30,000 distinct CDR3 sequences, 8% to 13% seen once. The specimen was synovial fluid, either unsorted or a sorted T cell fraction (not recorded which). The origin of the receptors is a male donor with ankylosing spondylitis.

The chain employs TRBV5-5 and TRBJ1-5, with no clear D. V lost 0 bases to trimming and J lost 6 bases, with 16 bases between them. This CDR3 comprises 16 residues. From germline, CDR1 is SGHKS and CDR2 YYEKEE (reference sequence). Here the CDR3 DNA reads TGTGCCAGCAGCTTGGCCGTGGGGTTAAGGAGTCAGCCCCAGCATTTT. Its translation: CASSLAVGLRSQPQHF.

This clonotype has at least ten counts. The chain carries TRBV7-2 and TRBJ2-1, with a weak D call TRBD1 (6 bases). Germline CDR1 is SGHTA and CDR2 is FQGNSA. The germline V and J ends were trimmed by 4 bases and 13 bases, with 14 bases remaining between them. CDR3 length equals 12 residues. CDR3: CASSSRWTVQFF. Written as DNA, the CDR3 is TGTGCCAGCAGCTCTAGGTGGACAGTTCAGTTCTTC.

This sequence joins TRBV20-1 and TRBJ1-2; TRBD1 matches 7 bases. J was trimmed by 3 bases and V by 6 bases; bases with no gene match: 4. The CDR3 spans 12 residues. The germline gives CDR1 DFQATT, CDR2 SNEGSKA (reference sequence). The CDR3 protein is CSASGTDYGYTF. The CDR3 DNA reads as TGCAGTGCCAGCGGGACAGACTATGGCTACACCTTC.

The chain employs TRBV24-1 and TRBJ2-5; D uncertain. The V end lost 2 bases, the J end lost 4 bases, and 4 bases lay between the germline ends. Germline values: CDR1 KGHDR, CDR2 SFDVKD. CDR3 size: 12 residues. This CDR3 is CATSDSSETQYF. The CDR3 nucleotides read TGTGCCACCAGTGATTCCTCAGAGACCCAGTACTTC.

This clonotype has just a few counts. The chain couples TRBV4-1 to TRBJ1-1; a weak D match, TRBD1 (5 bases). V gave up 4 bases and J gave up 1 base, with 7 bases separating them. Per the germline V gene, CDR1 is MGHRA and CDR2 is YSYEKL. The length of the CDR3 is 13 residues. The CDR3 region has the DNA TGCGCCAGCAGCCGGGGGTCGAACACTGAAGCTTTCTTT. Its translation is CASSRGSNTEAFF.

At least ten counts were recorded for this clonotype. The chain employs TRBV20-1 and TRBJ2-3; 13 nucleotides align to TRBD2. Germline values: CDR1 DFQATT, CDR2 SNEGSKA (reference sequence). This CDR3 has 13 amino acids. The CDR3 DNA is TGCAGCGCAGGACTAGCGGGAGCAGATACGCAGTATTTT. It yields the protein CSAGLAGADTQYF.

The rearrangement links TRBV6-1 to TRBJ2-5; no reliable D call. The germline V gene encodes CDR1 MNHNS and CDR2 SASEGT. There are 9 residues in the CDR3. V was trimmed by 7 bases and J by 5 bases, leaving 2 bases between them. The CDR3 region is CASTETQYF. The CDR3 DNA sequence: TGTGCCAGCACCGAGACCCAGTACTTC.

This chain links TRBV11-3 with TRBJ2-7; D uncertain. Trimming took 0 bases from V and 3 from J, leaving 3 bases between them. This CDR3 is 12 amino acids long. CDR1 and CDR2 (germline): SGHNT, YENEEA. The DNA for the CDR3 is TGTGCCAGCAGCTTAGACAACTACGAGCAGTACTTC. It yields the protein CASSLDNYEQYF.

The chain uses TRBV28 and TRBJ2-7, with TRBD1 identical over 9 bases. In germline, CDR1 is MDHEN, CDR2 SYDVKM. After removal of 7 bases from V and 2 bases from J, the junction contained 12 bases not matched to a gene. The CDR3 contains 16 residues. CDR3 in DNA: TGTGCCAGCAAGCTCCGTCCCGGGACAGGGACCTACGAGCAGTACTTC. Encoded protein: CASKLRPGTGTYEQYF.

This clonotype was seen at least ten times. This chain connects TRBV20-1 to TRBJ2-1; D may be TRBD2 (6 bases). V dropped 3 bases and J dropped 6 bases, with 9 bases sitting between them. Germline V gene lookup returns CDR1 DFQATT and CDR2 SNEGSKA (reference sequence). The CDR3 is made up of 12 amino acids. CDR3 sequence: CSASDGSNEQFF. The CDR3 DNA reads TGCAGTGCTAGCGACGGGAGCAATGAGCAGTTCTTC.

The rearrangement joins TRBV5-1 to TRBJ2-1; D is unresolved. The CDR3 runs 13 residues. The V end was cut by 4 bases, the J end by 5 bases, with 10 bases between. Germline V lookup: CDR1 SGHRS, CDR2 YFSETQ. CDR3 sequence reads: CASSGRTDNEQFF. CDR3 coding DNA: TGCGCCAGCAGCGGAAGGACGGACAATGAGCAGTTCTTC.

This clonotype appeared many times. The V and J genes are TRBV2 and TRBJ2-7; D perhaps matches TRBD1 (5 bases). This CDR3 contains 13 residues. Germline V gives CDR1 SNHLY, CDR2 FYNNEI. Trimming removed 6 bases at V and 3 bases at J, with 12 bases between. DNA of the CDR3: TGTGCCAGCAGAGATGACAGTTACTACGAGCAGTACTTC. Its protein is CASRDDSYYEQYF.

The chain employs TRBV28 and TRBJ1-5, with 7 bases identical to TRBD1. Germline values: CDR1 MDHEN, CDR2 SYDVKM. Trimming at V came to 6 bases and at J to 4 bases, leaving 6 bases not matched to a gene. This CDR3 spans 14 amino acids. Here the CDR3 DNA reads TGTGCCAGCAGGACAGGGTTCGGGAATCAGCCCCAGCATTTT. Translation gives CASRTGFGNQPQHF. Based on the CDR3 plus reference TRBV28 and TRBJ1-5, the full variable domain is DVKVTQSSRYLVKRTGEKVFLECVQDMDHENMFWYRQDPGLGLRLIYFSYDVKMKEKGDIPEGYSVSREKKERFSLILESASTNQTSMYLCASRTGFGNQPQHFGDGTRLSIL.

The rearrangement uses TRBV19 and TRBJ1-1; D is unresolved. V lost 1 base, J lost 1 base, and 1 base lay in between. The germline V gene encodes CDR1 LNHDA and CDR2 SQIVND (reference sequence). CDR3 length: 12 amino acids. CDR3 loop: CASSIGNTEAFF. The CDR3 nucleotides are TGTGCCAGTAGTATAGGGAACACTGAAGCTTTCTTT.

This clonotype was detected ten times or more. V gene TRBV5-6 combines with J gene TRBJ2-7, with TRBD2 identical over 9 bases. The V gene's germline CDR1 is SGHDT and CDR2 YYEEEE. Unmatched junction bases numbered 2, after V lost 4 bases and J lost 3 bases. The CDR3 is 13 residues long. The CDR3 bases are TGTGCCAGCAGCATAGCGGGAGACTACGAGCAGTACTTC. It encodes CASSIAGDYEQYF.

This chain uses TRBV4-1 with TRBJ2-7; perhaps TRBD2 as D (6 bases). CDR1 is MGHRA, CDR2 YSYEKL, per germline. CDR3 length: 14 amino acids. V was cut by 0 bases and J by 3 bases, with 9 bases left in between. The CDR3 region is CASSQDRGYYEQYF. The DNA for the CDR3 is TGCGCCAGCAGCCAAGATCGGGGGTACTACGAGCAGTACTTC.

This chain connects TRBV7-3 to TRBJ2-5, with 10 bases aligning to TRBD1. The J segment lost 3 bases and the V segment lost 6 bases, leaving 1 base of the junction unmatched. The germline gives CDR1 SGHTA, CDR2 FQGTGA. This CDR3 spans 13 amino acids. The CDR3 DNA reads TGTGCCAGCAGGGGGACAGGGGAAGAGACCCAGTACTTC. Translated, it gives CASRGTGEETQYF. The full variable domain, completed using reference TRBV7-3 and TRBJ2-5, is GAGVSQTPSNKVTEKGKYVELRCDPISGHTALYWYRQSLGQGPEFLIYFQGTGAADDSGLPNDRFFAVRPEGSVSTLKIQRTERGDSAVYLCASRGTGEETQYFGPGTRLLVL.

This clonotype was seen many times. The J gene is TRBJ1-5, the V gene TRBV20-1, with a possible D match to TRBD1 (5 bases). V lost 7 bases and J 10 bases, leaving 20 bases between the germline ends. The length of the CDR3 is 13 residues. The germline CDR1 and CDR2 sequences are DFQATT and SNEGSKA (reference sequence). CDR3 sequence reads: CSVPGTFAGPQHF. The CDR3 DNA reads as TGCAGTGTTCCTGGGACTTTCGCGGGACCCCAGCATTTT.

This clonotype was counted between two and nine times. This chain links TRBV7-3 with TRBJ1-2; the D is unclear. Germline loops: CDR1 SGHTA, CDR2 FQGTGA. The ends were cut back, 2 bases at V and 2 bases at J, with 6 bases in the middle. CDR3 length: 13 residues. The CDR3 DNA follows: TGTGCCAGCAGCTTACAAGGGAACTATGGCTACACCTTC. Residues: CASSLQGNYGYTF.

The chain joins TRBV25-1 to TRBJ2-7; D gene unclear. This CDR3 comprises 15 residues. V was clipped by 3 bases and J by 2 bases, with 14 bases between them. CDR1 and CDR2 from the germline V gene are MGHDK and SYGVNS. The CDR3 sequence: CASSDLRRSAYEQYF. The CDR3, as DNA: TGTGCCAGCAGTGACCTTCGCCGGAGCGCCTACGAGCAGTACTTC.

This clonotype came up many times. V and J are TRBV6-2 or TRBV6-3 and TRBJ2-5; D remains ambiguous. CDR3 size: 13 residues. Germline loops: CDR1 MNHEY, CDR2 SVGEGT. V was shortened by 2 bases and J by 5 bases, with 9 bases between the two germline ends. CDR3 coding DNA: TGTGCCAGCAGTTACCTCCTTGGGGAGACCCAGTACTTC. Translation: CASSYLLGETQYF.

This sequence joins TRBV5-1 and TRBJ2-1, with a weak D call TRBD2 (6 bases). Germline V gene sequence: CDR1 SGHRS, CDR2 YFSETQ. V was trimmed by 0 bases and J by 7 bases, leaving 11 bases between them. CDR3 length: 14 residues. The CDR3 sequence: CASSLAVGGNEQFF. CDR3 in DNA: TGCGCCAGCAGCTTGGCCGTTGGGGGGAATGAGCAGTTCTTC.

The sample holds many counts of this clonotype. The gene calls are TRBV20-1 and TRBJ2-1; D uncertain. This CDR3 region has 15 residues. In germline, CDR1 is DFQATT, CDR2 SNEGSKA (reference sequence). V was trimmed by 4 bases and J by 0 bases, leaving 13 bases between them. The CDR3 nucleotides read TGCAGTGCTAATTTCGGACCGGCCTCCTACAATGAGCAGTTCTTC. Translation gives CSANFGPASYNEQFF.

The CDR3 region has the DNA TGTGCCAGTAGTATAGTCAGTAACACCGGGGAGCTGTTTTTT. It is translated as CASSIVSNTGELFF. This chain links TRBV19 with TRBJ2-2; D is uncertain. The V end was cut by 1 base, the J end by 2 bases, with 5 bases between. CDR3 length: 14 amino acids. Germline V gives CDR1 LNHDA, CDR2 SQIVND (reference sequence).

The rearrangement uses TRBV12-3 or TRBV12-4 and TRBJ2-4; D unresolved. This CDR3 comprises 11 residues. Trimming removed 5 bases at V and 8 bases at J, with 7 bases between. CDR3 sequence reads: CASSPQDIQYF. DNA of the CDR3: TGTGCCAGCAGTCCCCAGGACATTCAGTACTTC.

This clonotype has a count of ten or more. V usage is TRBV5-1 and J usage is TRBJ2-1; no reliable D call. Germline lookup yields CDR1 SGHRS and CDR2 YFSETQ. Trimming took off 4 bases at V and 5 bases at J, with 7 bases between the two ends. The CDR3 is 12 residues long. The CDR3 nucleotides are TGCGCCAGCAGCCCGATGAACAATGAGCAGTTCTTC. It specifies CASSPMNNEQFF.